A selection of T cell receptor beta chains follows, all from one sample in a study of cytomegalovirus exposure and HLA in healthy donors. Using immunoSEQ multiplex PCR, the repertoire was profiled, and TCRdb retains in-frame clones only, with some absent. The sample lists about 98,000 clones, over 60% seen once, with 6.5% to 8.5% in the top ten. Sequencing used PBMCs. The receptors were gathered from a human donor in good health. Each CDR3 is given without its conserved first and last residue.

14 TRBJ1-2 TRBV4-3 ASSQEGGQGRSGYT
18 TRBJ1-5 TRBV5-1 ASSLEVFGRERVGNQPQH
15 TRBJ2-2 TRBV4-2 ASSQDHGGGGTGELF
14 TRBJ1-2 TRBV18 ASSPRLGQGDYGYT
13 TRBJ1-5 TRBV19 ASTADRAPNQPQH
11 TRBJ2-5 TRBV6-1 ASRESGDETQY
10 TRBJ1-3 TRBV29-1 SVEFEGNTIY
14 TRBJ1-6 TRBV6-5 ASSYTGQGKNSPLH
10 TRBJ2-7 TRBV6-1 ASSTGTYGQY
9 TRBJ1-1 TRBV29-1 SAPGGVEAF
13 TRBJ2-7 TRBV27 ASTLLPLGAYEQY
11 TRBJ1-2 TRBV5-4 ASSLGASYGYT
14 TRBJ1-3 TRBV5-1 ASSFRQDFSGNTIY
12 TRBJ1-5 TRBV27 ASAQGSFSQPQH
15 TRBJ2-2 TRBV12-5 ASGPTSGGFGTGELF
11 TRBJ2-2 TRBV6-4 ASPCRGDGELF
11 TRBJ1-2 TRBV19 ASSITGENGYT
14 TRBJ2-2 TRBV5-4 ASSLARGADTGELF
15 TRBJ2-1 TRBV6-1 ASSELSRGLLRNEQF